These 14 T cell receptor beta chains originate from one sample sequenced in a study of cytomegalovirus exposure and HLA in healthy donors. A multiplex PCR was run with 60 Vbeta primers and 13 Jbeta primers. The protocol was immunoSEQ multiplex PCR, while the TCRdb copy is restricted to in-frame clones and leaves out a portion. The profile shows some 150,000 clones, 75% to 85% of them singletons. Sequencing was performed on PBMCs. The receptors stem from a female donor in good health and CMV-seronegative.

V gene TRBV2 combines with J gene TRBJ2-1, with a weak D call TRBD2 (6 bases). There are 13 residues in the CDR3. V lost 4 bases and J 13 bases, leaving 17 bases between the germline ends. In germline, CDR1 is SNHLY, CDR2 FYNNEI. The CDR3 DNA is TGTGCCAGCAGTGGGGGGGTCCCGGGAAATCAGTTCTTC. Protein product: CASSGGVPGNQFF.

The rearrangement links TRBV11-2 to TRBJ2-7; weak D call: TRBD2 (5 bases). Trimming removed 5 bases at V and 6 bases at J, with 8 bases between. CDR1 is SGHAT and CDR2 is FQNNGV in the germline V gene. The CDR3 is 11 residues long. The CDR3 here is CASSIGGEQYF. CDR3 sequence (DNA): TGTGCCAGCAGCATTGGAGGCGAGCAGTACTTC. Complete variable domain (other parts from reference TRBV11-2 and TRBJ2-7): EAGVAQSPRYKIIEKRQSVAFWCNPISGHATLYWYQQILGQGPKLLIQFQNNGVVDDSQLPKDRFSAERLKGVDSTLKIQPAKLEDSAVYLCASSIGGEQYFGPGTRLTVT.

The CDR3 here is CASSFSGEQFF. The CDR3 DNA follows: TGTGCCAGCAGCTTTAGTGGTGAGCAGTTCTTC. V gene TRBV11-3 combines with J gene TRBJ2-1; no clear D. This CDR3 is 11 amino acids long. CDR1 and CDR2 from the germline V gene are SGHNT and YENEEA. With 3 bases removed from V and 9 bases from J, the gap between germline ends came to 6 bases.

J is TRBJ1-5 and V is TRBV18; D possibly corresponds to TRBD1 (6 bases). The V and J ends lost 2 bases and 7 bases respectively, with 12 bases between them. Germline CDR1 KGHSH, CDR2 LQKENI. This CDR3 has 14 residues. CDR3 amino acids: CASSPEQGIQPQHF. DNA for the CDR3: TGTGCCAGCTCACCAGAGCAGGGGATACAGCCCCAGCATTTT.

The chain combines TRBV6-1 with TRBJ2-3; D perhaps matches TRBD2 (5 bases). CDR3 length: 15 residues. Trimming took 3 bases from V and 5 from J, leaving 15 bases between them. Germline V lookup: CDR1 MNHNS, CDR2 SASEGT. CDR3 protein: CASSDNSYEGDTQYF. The CDR3, as DNA: TGTGCCAGCAGTGATAACTCGTATGAGGGAGATACGCAGTATTTT.

The chain has TRBV7-3 and TRBJ1-4; 7 bases are a match to TRBD1. The CDR3 totals 15 residues. Germline CDR1 reads SGHTA; CDR2 reads FQGTGA. The V and J ends lost 5 bases and 8 bases, in that order; junction bases with no gene match: 11. The CDR3 sequence: CASSQTGDLREKLFF. The CDR3 nucleotides read TGTGCCAGCAGCCAAACAGGGGATCTTAGAGAAAAACTGTTTTTT. Combining the CDR3 with reference TRBV7-3 and TRBJ1-4 gives the whole variable domain GAGVSQTPSNKVTEKGKYVELRCDPISGHTALYWYRQSLGQGPEFLIYFQGTGAADDSGLPNDRFFAVRPEGSVSTLKIQRTERGDSAVYLCASSQTGDLREKLFFGSGTQLSVL.

The chain is built from TRBV19 and TRBJ1-1; maybe TRBD1 (6 bases). The CDR3 consists of 14 residues. CDR1 LNHDA and CDR2 SQIVND come from the germline V gene (reference sequence). V lost 8 bases, J lost 6 bases, and 19 bases lay in between. CDR3 bases: TGTGCCAGTGCCCATACAGGGAGGGCCCCTGAAGCTTTCTTT. This sequence encodes CASAHTGRAPEAFF.

The gene calls are TRBV4-2 and TRBJ1-2, with D maybe TRBD1 (5 bases). V was trimmed by 3 bases and J by 4 bases, leaving 18 bases between them. The CDR3 extends over 16 amino acids. Germline assignment: CDR1 LGHNA and CDR2 YNFKEQ. CDR3 nucleotide sequence: TGTGCCAGCAGCCAGGGGACCCGGAGGGGTGGCTATGGCTACACCTTC. Translated: CASSQGTRRGGYGYTF.

CDR3: CASSLGGSGSLNEQFF. CDR3 DNA sequence: TGTGCCAGCAGCTTGGGAGGTAGCGGGAGTCTCAATGAGCAGTTCTTC. The V gene is TRBV5-4, the J gene TRBJ2-1; the match to TRBD2 covers 9 bases. Losses at the gene ends were 0 bases for V and 6 bases for J; bases not matched to a gene: 7. CDR1 SGHNT and CDR2 YYREEE come from the germline V gene (reference sequence). CDR3 length equals 16 residues.

V gene TRBV19 combines with J gene TRBJ2-3; D is uncertain. V dropped 5 bases and J dropped 4 bases, with 16 bases sitting between them. CDR1 is LNHDA, CDR2 SQIVND, per germline (reference sequence). This CDR3 is built from 15 residues. The CDR3 DNA reads as TGTGCCAGTAGTGGGCGTCCTGCGATTGCAGATACGCAGTATTTT. This translates into CASSGRPAIADTQYF.

The chain combines TRBV2 with TRBJ2-2, with D perhaps matching TRBD2 (6 bases). The CDR3 runs 15 residues. The germline V gene encodes CDR1 SNHLY and CDR2 FYNNEI. V shed 6 bases and J shed 4 bases, with 15 bases lying between them. CDR3 loop: CASRGSGRSTGELFF. CDR3 bases: TGTGCCAGCAGGGGATCGGGGAGGAGCACCGGGGAGCTGTTTTTT. Full variable domain (rest looked up from reference TRBV2 and TRBJ2-2): EPEVTQTPSHQVTQMGQEVILRCVPISNHLYFYWYRQILGQKVEFLVSFYNNEISEKSEIFDDQFSVERPDGSNFTLKIRSTKLEDSAMYFCASRGSGRSTGELFFGEGSRLTVL.

The chain couples TRBV9 to TRBJ2-1, with 8 nucleotides matching TRBD2. The J segment lost 8 bases and the V segment lost 0 bases, leaving 10 bases of the junction unmatched. Germline V gene sequence: CDR1 SGDLS, CDR2 YYNGEE. There are 16 residues in the CDR3. The CDR3 DNA reads TGTGCCAGCAGCGTAGGCCAGCGGGGGTGGGGGGATGAGCAGTTCTTC. It encodes CASSVGQRGWGDEQFF.

This clone turned up a few times. This rearrangement joins TRBV7-3 to TRBJ1-1; no reliable D call. Trimming stripped 6 bases from V and 1 base from J, with 9 bases between. Germline CDR1 SGHTA, CDR2 FQGTGA. The CDR3 has 13 amino acids. Here the CDR3 reads CASRERRNTEAFF. Here the CDR3 DNA reads TGTGCCAGCAGGGAGAGGAGGAACACTGAAGCTTTCTTT.

Of note for this clone: A read error may account for a junction end that differs from germline. The same CDR3 arises from other DNA sequences in this sample as well. V gene TRBV30 combines with J gene TRBJ2-4, with 9 bases matching TRBD1. Germline CDR1 GTSNPN, CDR2 SVGIG (reference sequence). This CDR3 is 13 amino acids long. As DNA, the CDR3 is TGTGCCTGGAGTCCGGGACAGGGTAACAGTCAGTACTTC. Translating it yields CAWSPGQGNSQYF.